Listed below are T cell receptor beta chains from one sample, sequenced in a study of T-cell memory formation after mild COVID-19. TCRdb analysed the 5' RACE reads with MiXCR anew, one entry per CDR3 protein. The sample includes some 88,000 distinct CDR3 sequences, roughly 25% of them seen just once. The sequenced sample consisted of PBMCs or a T cell subset sorted from them (not recorded which). Source of these receptors: a man aged 18 to 29 who had mild COVID-19 (a few samples of this study predate the infection). Cell type and time point are not known. CDR3s include the opening cysteine and the closing phenylalanine or tryptophan. The D gene is left open where the match is weak. Expanded clones get a size class; other rows say once, few or many, or leave the size out.

abundance	j_gene	d_gene	v_gene	CDR3nt	CDR3aa
.	TRBJ1-5	.	TRBV10-3	TGTGCCATCAGTGAGGGGGCAGTCCAGCCCCAGCATTTT	CAISEGAVQPQHF
.	TRBJ2-4	TRBD1	TRBV7-2	TGTGCCAGCAGCACGACAGGGGAAAACATTCAGTACTTC	CASSTTGENIQYF
few	TRBJ2-4	.	TRBV3-1	TGTGCCAGCAGCCATTCCGGGGGGGACAGTCCCCGTCTCCTAGCCAAAAACATTCAGTACTTC	CASSHSGGDSPRLLAKNIQYF
once	TRBJ1-1	.	TRBV4-3	TGCGCCAGCAGCCAAGTAGTTGCCACTGAAGCTTTCTTT	CASSQVVATEAFF
once	TRBJ2-7	.	TRBV4-1	TGCGCCAGCAGCCACCACATGGCGACAGGGACTTACGAGCAGTACTTC	CASSHHMATGTYEQYF
few	TRBJ2-1	.	TRBV27	TGTGCCAGCAGTCCCGGTATAGGGGGCTACAATGAGCAGTTCTTC	CASSPGIGGYNEQFF
.	TRBJ1-5	.	TRBV12-3/TRBV12-4	TGTGCCAGCAGTTTTCAGGGATTGAGCAATCAGCCCCAGCATTTT	CASSFQGLSNQPQHF
.	TRBJ2-7	.	TRBV20-1	TGCAGTGCTAACGTCAGAGGGCCCTCCGACGAGCAGTACTTC	CSANVRGPSDEQYF
.	TRBJ2-3	TRBD2	TRBV24-1	TGTGCCACCAGTGGGACCCTTGGAGCGGGGTTCACAGATACGCAGTATTTT	CATSGTLGAGFTDTQYF
.	TRBJ2-7	.	TRBV7-9	TGTGCCAGCACCCCTCGCACAGCCACCTACGAGCAGTACTTC	CASTPRTATYEQYF
.	TRBJ2-1	TRBD2	TRBV11-2	TGTGCCAGCAGCTTAGCCTTGTGGAGCGGGGGGGACTCCGTATCCTACAATGAGCAGTTCTTC	CASSLALWSGGDSVSYNEQFF
.	TRBJ2-4	TRBD2	TRBV28	TGTGCCAGCAGTCCGGGGCTAGCGGGGGGAACCCTAGCCAAAAACATTCAGTACTTC	CASSPGLAGGTLAKNIQYF
few	TRBJ1-5	.	TRBV12-3/TRBV12-4	TGTGCCAGCAGTACTGGGCGGATGTTTCAGCCCCAGCATTTT	CASSTGRMFQPQHF
.	TRBJ2-3	.	TRBV6-5	TGTGCCAGCAGTGGGGGGGCTGGAGGTACGCAGTATTTT	CASSGGAGGTQYF
.	TRBJ1-1	.	TRBV7-2	TGTGCCAGCAGCAGAGGGGTAGGGTGCAGGGTGAACACTGAAGCTTTCTTT	CASSRGVGCRVNTEAFF
.	TRBJ2-1	.	TRBV7-9	TGTGCCAGCAGCCAAGACAGGACGGGTGAGCAGTTCTTC	CASSQDRTGEQFF
.	TRBJ2-5	.	TRBV27	TGTGCCAGCAGTCCCGGGACTCAGGGGGCCCAGTACTTC	CASSPGTQGAQYF
few	TRBJ2-2	.	TRBV5-1	TGCGCCAGCAGCTGGGGACCGATCTATGGCTTAGGCGGGGAGCTGTTTTTT	CASSWGPIYGLGGELFF
.	TRBJ2-5	.	TRBV27	TGTGCCAGCAGTTTAAATGGTCCAGAGACCCAGTACTTC	CASSLNGPETQYF
.	TRBJ2-2	.	TRBV5-1	TGCGCCAGCAGCTTCACGGTCGGGGGACCGAACACCGGGGAGCTGTTTTTT	CASSFTVGGPNTGELFF
.	TRBJ1-5	TRBD1	TRBV19	TGTGCCACTCACGGACAGGGCAGCAATCAGCCCCAGCATTTT	CATHGQGSNQPQHF
few	TRBJ1-2	.	TRBV20-1	TGCAGTGCTAGAGTTCCGGTACGGGGCTACACCTTC	CSARVPVRGYTF